Sequencing of this T cell receptor (beta chain) was carried out in a study of T cells in Graves' hyperthyroidism and ophthalmopathy. Whole-study findings and limits: Ophthalmopathy stood apart from stable hyperthyroidism in a 13 V-J model.

Patients showing uncontrolled infection, other autoimmune disease, pregnancy or lactation were ineligible. There were TCR beta CDR3 regions amplified from RNA transcripts. HTBI primers were used for first-round RT-PCR of the TCR CDR3. TCRdb re-derived calls from the multiplex PCR reads in MiXCR, one entry per CDR3 protein. The data show 490,000 or so distinct CDR3 sequences, about 46% seen once. The germline V and J ends were trimmed by 3 bases and 2 bases, with 9 bases remaining between them. In germline, CDR1 is SNHLY, CDR2 FYNNEI. CDR3 size: 14 residues. Note on this clonotype: Antigen specificity is unknown.

The genes are TRBV2 and TRBJ2-3; D remains ambiguous. The origin of this receptor is an adult woman with Graves' disease, either hyperthyroidism or ophthalmopathy (not recorded which). Material: peripheral blood or thyroid tissue (not recorded which). The CDR3 region is CASSEIQITDTQYF. The CDR3 bases are TGTGCCAGCAGTGAGATTCAGATCACAGATACGCAGTATTTT.